This passage covers 11 T cell receptor beta chains from one sample sequenced in a study of blood T cells in healthy people across ages. The use of a sample-barcoded 5' primer and a J-beta primer mix characterized a second PCR of about 7 to 12 cycles. A single record per CDR3 protein comes from TCRdb applying MiXCR to the 5' RACE reads. The data hold about 780,000 distinct CDR3 sequences, with about 59% observed a single time. The sample consisted of blood. These receptors all come from a young man in good health.

Here the CDR3 reads CASTPKGTSGEGTQYF. The CDR3 nucleotides read TGTGCCAGCACTCCGAAGGGGACTAGCGGGGAGGGGACCCAGTACTTC. The chain employs TRBV6-2 or TRBV6-3 and TRBJ2-7, with 13 bases fitting TRBD2. The J call is in doubt because the DNA end fits TRBJ2-5 better. The length of the CDR3 is 16 residues. Germline CDR1 is MNHEY and CDR2 is SVGEGT.

This clonotype was seen a handful of times. The genes are TRBV5-5 and TRBJ2-1; D tentatively reads TRBD1 or TRBD2 (5 bases each). This CDR3 has 14 amino acids. The V and J ends lost 2 bases and 8 bases respectively, with 14 bases between them. The germline V gene has CDR1 SGHKS and CDR2 YYEKEE (reference sequence). In nucleotides, the CDR3 is TGTGCCAGCAGCTTCTTATGGGGGTCGGATGAGCAGTTCTTC. Amino acid sequence: CASSFLWGSDEQFF.

The chain employs TRBV4-1 and TRBJ2-2; D perhaps matches TRBD2 (6 bases). Trimming took 0 bases from V and 1 from J, leaving 12 bases between them. Germline CDR1 is MGHRA and CDR2 is YSYEKL. The CDR3 runs to 17 residues. The CDR3 spells CASSQDGGSGNTGELFF. The CDR3 DNA follows: TGCGCCAGCAGCCAAGATGGAGGGTCTGGGAACACCGGGGAGCTGTTTTTT.

The chain employs TRBV20-1 and TRBJ1-2, with a weak D call TRBD1 (5 bases). CDR3 length: 12 residues. Germline V gene sequence: CDR1 DFQATT, CDR2 SNEGSKA (reference sequence). V lost 6 bases, J lost 6 bases, and 14 bases lay in between. The CDR3 DNA is TGCAGTGCCCAACGGACACTTGATGGCTACACCTTC. Encoded protein: CSAQRTLDGYTF.

V gene TRBV25-1 combines with J gene TRBJ2-3; 9 bases agree with TRBD1. The germline gives CDR1 MGHDK, CDR2 SYGVNS. V gave up 7 bases and J gave up 1 base; unmatched junction bases: 3. CDR3 length: 14 amino acids. The CDR3 DNA is TGTGCCAGCACACAGGGGGCAGGCACAGATACGCAGTATTTT. This translates into CASTQGAGTDTQYF.

The CDR3 spells CASSSVPPDTQYF. CDR3 sequence (DNA): TGTGCCAGCAGCTCCGTCCCTCCAGATACGCAGTATTTT. The chain is built from TRBV28 and TRBJ2-3, with unresolved D. Deletions cut 6 bases from V and 4 bases from J, with 11 bases between. The CDR3 spans 13 residues. Germline-derived CDR1 and CDR2 are MDHEN and SYDVKM. The full variable domain, rest sourced from reference TRBV28 and TRBJ2-3, is DVKVTQSSRYLVKRTGEKVFLECVQDMDHENMFWYRQDPGLGLRLIYFSYDVKMKEKGDIPEGYSVSREKKERFSLILESASTNQTSMYLCASSSVPPDTQYFGPGTRLTVL.

This chain links TRBV28 with TRBJ1-5, with a weak D call TRBD1 (5 bases). V lost 5 bases, J lost 4 bases, and 18 bases lay in between. CDR3 size: 16 residues. In germline, CDR1 is MDHEN, CDR2 SYDVKM. The CDR3 DNA is TGTGCCAGCAGTGGGACGGGAGCGGGCGGGAATCAGCCCCAGCATTTT. Translating it yields CASSGTGAGGNQPQHF.

CDR3 sequence: CASSLKAVSGQPQHF. CDR3 DNA: TGTGCCAGCAGTTTAAAGGCAGTATCGGGTCAGCCCCAGCATTTT. The chain is built from TRBV28 and TRBJ1-5, with unresolved D. Germline loops: CDR1 MDHEN, CDR2 SYDVKM. The CDR3 sequence is 15 residues long. V was clipped by 2 bases and J by 6 bases, with 14 bases between them.

V and J are TRBV6-5 and TRBJ2-7; the D is unclear. The CDR3 contains 11 residues. Germline lookup yields CDR1 MNHEY and CDR2 SVGAGI. V lost 6 bases and J 7 bases, leaving 10 bases between the germline ends. CDR3 nucleotide sequence: TGTGCCAGCAGGGGCCGCCGGGAGCAGTACTTC. This codes for CASRGRREQYF.

This chain links TRBV5-1 with TRBJ2-3; tentatively, D is TRBD2 (6 bases). The CDR3 has 15 residues. V lost 1 base and J lost 2, with 11 bases in between. Germline loops: CDR1 SGHRS, CDR2 YFSETQ. For the CDR3, the DNA is TGCGCCAGCAGCTTGTATGGGAGGCCCACAGATACGCAGTATTTT. Amino acid sequence: CASSLYGRPTDTQYF.

This clonotype appeared once. This chain uses TRBV3-1 with TRBJ2-1; TRBD2 matches at 11 bases. The CDR3 contains 16 residues. Germline V lookup: CDR1 LGHDT, CDR2 YNNKEL (reference sequence). The V gene end was trimmed by 0 bases and the J gene end by 10 bases; junction bases not matched to a gene: 8. This CDR3 is CASSQDASGGPREQFF. The DNA of the CDR3 is TGTGCCAGCAGCCAAGACGCTAGCGGGGGGCCGAGAGAGCAGTTCTTC.